This passage covers 10 T cell receptor beta chains from one sample sequenced in a study of T cell repertoires in cytomegalovirus infection. TCRdb itself ran the reads through MiXCR, one entry per CDR3 protein. Of 830,000 or so distinct CDR3 sequences detected, approximately 29% appear once; the ten largest clones hold around 11%. Antigens of these TCRs are unknown. The sequences come from cultured CD8+ T cells from PBMCs, collected from culture after CMV antigen stimulation. These TCRs come from a human donor in good health (CMV status not recorded). Some clones in this sample may be carry-over from other donors' samples.

This sequence joins TRBV18 and TRBJ2-7, with no clear D. Germline assignment: CDR1 KGHSH and CDR2 LQKENI. This CDR3 is 14 amino acids long. V shed 5 bases and J shed 2 bases, with 13 bases lying between them. CDR3 in amino acids: CASSSGPSPYEQYV. Here the CDR3 DNA reads TGTGCCAGCTCATCCGGGCCATCACCCTACGAGCAGTACGTC.

J is TRBJ1-1 and V is TRBV19; D is uncertain. There are 15 residues in the CDR3. V was shortened by 3 bases and J by 0 bases, with 11 bases between the two germline ends. Per germline, CDR1 LNHDA and CDR2 SQIVND (reference sequence). The CDR3 bases are TGTGCCAGTAGTATCAATCGGGCAATGAACACTGAAGCTTTCTTT. It is translated as CASSINRAMNTEAFF.

This chain links TRBV7-6 with TRBJ1-1; D call uncertain. The CDR3 is 11 residues long. Germline loops: CDR1 SGHVS, CDR2 FNYEAQ. V lost 4 bases and J 5 bases, leaving 5 bases between the germline ends. For the CDR3, the DNA is TGTGCCAGCAGCTCCCAAACTGAAGCTTTCTTT. It specifies CASSSQTEAFF.

This chain links TRBV4-1 with TRBJ2-1, with TRBD1 identical over 10 bases. With V trimmed by 5 bases and J by 8 bases, 0 bases remained unmatched. The CDR3 contains 12 residues. The germline V gene has CDR1 MGHRA and CDR2 YSYEKL. The CDR3 is CASSGTGDEQFF. CDR3 bases: TGCGCCAGCAGCGGGACAGGGGATGAGCAGTTCTTC.

This clonotype has a handful of counts. The gene calls are TRBV5-6 and TRBJ2-6; 7 nucleotides match TRBD1. The CDR3 length is 18 residues. V was clipped by 4 bases and J by 0 bases; unmatched bases: 10. CDR1 and CDR2 (germline): SGHDT, YYEEEE. CDR3 protein: CASSPELGQISGANVLTF. The CDR3 DNA sequence: TGTGCCAGCAGCCCTGAGCTGGGACAGATCTCTGGGGCCAACGTCCTGACTTTC. Looking up the rest from reference TRBV5-6 and TRBJ2-6 gives the full variable domain: DAGVTQSPTHLIKTRGQQVTLRCSPKSGHDTVSWYQQALGQGPQFIFQYYEEEERQRGNFPDRFSGHQFPNYSSELNVNALLLGDSALYLCASSPELGQISGANVLTFGAGSRLTVL.

This chain links TRBV6-5 with TRBJ2-5; a possible D gene is TRBD2 (6 bases). The CDR3 runs to 14 residues. V was shortened by 4 bases and J by 9 bases, with 18 bases between the two germline ends. The germline gives CDR1 MNHEY, CDR2 SVGAGI. CDR3 residues: CASSFLAPPAPQYF. CDR3 bases: TGTGCCAGCAGTTTTCTAGCGCCCCCGGCGCCCCAGTACTTC.

This clonotype has more than one count but fewer than ten. The genes are TRBV5-6 and TRBJ1-1, with a possible D match to TRBD1 (6 bases). The germline V gene encodes CDR1 SGHDT and CDR2 YYEEEE. The CDR3 runs to 12 residues. CDR3: CATTGGGTEAFF. CDR3 DNA sequence: TGTGCTACCACGGGGGGCGGAACTGAAGCTTTCTTT.

The rearrangement uses TRBV6-2 or TRBV6-3 and TRBJ2-1; 7 positions match TRBD2. Per germline, CDR1 MNHEY and CDR2 SVGEGT. J gave up 10 bases and V 6 bases, and 3 bases lay outside the gene matches. The CDR3 has 11 amino acids. The CDR3 is CASSGLVEQFF. In DNA form, the CDR3 reads TGTGCCAGCAGCGGACTAGTCGAGCAGTTCTTC.

The chain has TRBV28 and TRBJ2-2, with 7 nucleotides matching TRBD2. Germline V gene sequence: CDR1 MDHEN, CDR2 SYDVKM. This CDR3 contains 16 residues. V lost 2 bases, J lost 1 base, and 4 bases stayed unmatched. DNA for the CDR3: TGTGCCAGCAGTTTAAGGCAGCGGGGGAACACCGGGGAGCTGTTTTTT. This translates into CASSLRQRGNTGELFF. Combining the CDR3 with reference TRBV28 and TRBJ2-2 gives the whole variable domain DVKVTQSSRYLVKRTGEKVFLECVQDMDHENMFWYRQDPGLGLRLIYFSYDVKMKEKGDIPEGYSVSREKKERFSLILESASTNQTSMYLCASSLRQRGNTGELFFGEGSRLTVL.

This clonotype was counted only a few times. J is TRBJ1-5 and V is TRBV20-1; 7 nucleotides align to TRBD1. The ends lost 6 bases at V and 1 base at J; junction bases unmatched: 9. This CDR3 region has 15 residues. Germline V gene sequence: CDR1 DFQATT, CDR2 SNEGSKA (reference sequence). The CDR3 spells CSADSTGYSNQPQHF. DNA for the CDR3: TGCAGTGCGGATTCGACAGGGTACAGCAATCAGCCCCAGCATTTT.